The 6 T cell receptor beta chains presented below share a single source sample, sequenced in a study of CXCR3-negative and CXCR3-positive naive CD8 T cells. UMI-labeled TRB cDNA libraries were prepared by 5' RACE. TCRdb processed the 5' RACE reads again and assigns one entry to each CDR3 protein, with no DNA. The sample has approximately 60,000 distinct CDR3 sequences. The sequencing sample was made of memory CD8+ T cells from blood. Receptors originate from a human donor in good health. Some clones in this sample may be carry-over from other donors' samples.

The rearrangement uses TRBV29-1 and TRBJ2-1. The length of the CDR3 is 13 residues. Germline-derived CDR1 and CDR2 are SQVTM and ANQGSEA. The chain's CDR3 is CSVGVTPYNEQFF.

This rearrangement joins TRBV29-1 to TRBJ1-1. The CDR3 contains 14 residues. Germline loops: CDR1 SQVTM, CDR2 ANQGSEA. The CDR3 spells CSVESGTMNTEAFF.

This chain connects TRBV5-6 to TRBJ2-7; TCRdb designates TRBD1, a call that cannot be tested without DNA. The V gene's germline CDR1 is SGHDT and CDR2 YYEEEE. This CDR3 region has 16 residues. The CDR3 sequence: CASTKGAQTRQGEQYF.

This chain connects TRBV29-1 to TRBJ2-7. CDR3 length: 11 amino acids. Germline V gene lookup returns CDR1 SQVTM and CDR2 ANQGSEA. The CDR3 sequence is CSVETDYEQYF.

This chain connects TRBV14 to TRBJ2-1; TCRdb picks TRBD1, but there is no DNA to check that call. Germline assignment: CDR1 SGHDN and CDR2 FVKESK. This CDR3 has 15 residues. Here the CDR3 reads CASSPIWTEYNEQFF.

The J gene is TRBJ2-1, the V gene TRBV6-5. Looked up from germline, CDR1 is MNHEY and CDR2 is SVGAGI. The CDR3 totals 12 residues. CDR3: CASSPSGYEQFF.